This TCR beta chain was sequenced in a study of T-cell reconstitution after alpha-beta-depleted transplantation in children. Germline V lookup: CDR1 SGHDT, CDR2 YYEEEE. The CDR3 sequence is 13 residues long. Molecular barcoding with unique molecular identifiers was used for the TCRbeta library. TCRdb re-called the PCR reads with MiXCR, one entry per CDR3 protein. The sample lists 98,000 or so distinct CDR3 sequences, more than 20% occurring once. Details on this clonotype: Its antigen is unknown. One base away lies a much larger clone, so this may be a sequencing read error.

General observations from the study: Several hundred expanded graft clones reportedly were the source of alpha-beta T cells about two months after transplant.

This chain connects TRBV5-6 to TRBJ2-6; D not resolved. Material: PBMCs, obtained before TCRalphabeta/CD19-depleted stem cell transplant. The sequence came from a boy between 2 and 10 years old with acute lymphoblastic leukemia, due to receive a stem cell transplant. CDR3 coding DNA: TGTACCAGCAGCCCTGCACACGCCAACGTCCTGACTTTC. Amino acids: CTSSPAHANVLTF.